What follows are 21 T cell receptor beta chains derived from one specimen sequenced in a study of blood T cell dynamics during melanoma immunotherapy. This sample's time point: week 3, after first cycle of checkpoint inhibitor. Measured with immunoSEQ multiplex PCR; TCRdb has only the in-frame clones, and not every one. Here the sample spans some 11,000 clones, around 86% being singletons. Sequenced here: blood, sampled from a patient treated with checkpoint blockade. Receptors originate from a human donor with melanoma.

The CDR3 is CSGTRGVAFF. The DNA of the CDR3 is TGCAGCGGAACTAGGGGGGTAGCTTTCTTT. The chain employs TRBV20-1 and TRBJ1-1; D is perhaps TRBD1 (6 bases). The CDR3 extends over 10 amino acids. Germline V lookup: CDR1 DFQATT, CDR2 SNEGSKA (reference sequence).

The J gene is TRBJ2-7, the V gene TRBV7-9, with a weak D call TRBD1 (6 bases). Trimming removed 5 bases at V and 5 bases at J, with 13 bases between. Looked up from germline, CDR1 is SEHNR and CDR2 is FQNEAQ (reference sequence). The length of the CDR3 is 13 residues. DNA for the CDR3: TGTGCCAGCAGCCCAAGGGGGATCCACGAGCAGTACTTC. Its protein product is CASSPRGIHEQYF.

Worth noting for this clone: The conserved phenylalanine or tryptophan is not found at the CDR3 terminus, so this likely reflects a read error. This chain connects TRBV5-4 to TRBJ2-7; D may correspond to TRBD1 or TRBD2 (6 bases each). Germline values: CDR1 SGHNT, CDR2 YYREEE (reference sequence). V lost 0 bases and J lost 5, with 12 bases in between. The CDR3 sequence is 14 residues long. The CDR3 DNA is TGTGCCAGCAGCTTGGACCAGGGGAGGCACGAGCAGTACCTC. Translation: CASSLDQGRHEQYL.

The V gene is TRBV7-2, the J gene TRBJ2-5; 11 positions agree with TRBD2. The CDR3 extends over 18 amino acids. In germline, CDR1 is SGHTA, CDR2 FQGNSA. V was clipped by 4 bases and J by 1 base; unmatched bases: 11. The CDR3 sequence is CASSSSQSSGGLQETQYF. The CDR3 nucleotides are TGTGCCAGCAGCTCATCCCAATCTAGCGGGGGGCTCCAAGAGACCCAGTACTTC.

The CDR3 region is CASSYSGGETQYF. In nucleotides, the CDR3 is TGTGCCAGCAGTTACTCAGGGGGAGAGACCCAGTACTTC. The chain has TRBV6-5 and TRBJ2-5; a possible D gene is TRBD1 (6 bases). Germline lookup yields CDR1 MNHEY and CDR2 SVGAGI. V was pared by 0 bases and J by 4 bases, with 6 bases between. CDR3 length: 13 amino acids.

The rearrangement links TRBV30 to TRBJ2-2; D is uncertain. Per germline, CDR1 GTSNPN and CDR2 SVGIG (reference sequence). The V end lost 2 bases, the J end lost 0 bases, and 13 bases lay between the germline ends. The CDR3 runs to 16 residues. The CDR3 region is CAWSHNGGTNTGELFF. In DNA form, the CDR3 reads TGTGCCTGGAGTCATAACGGCGGTACGAACACCGGGGAGCTGTTTTTT.

The chain couples TRBV4-1 to TRBJ2-7; D is perhaps TRBD2 (5 bases). V was cut by 4 bases and J by 7 bases, with 20 bases left in between. Germline V gene sequence: CDR1 MGHRA, CDR2 YSYEKL. The length of the CDR3 is 15 residues. CDR3: CASSLTGVRAFEQYV. DNA of the CDR3: TGCGCCAGCAGCCTAACCGGGGTAAGGGCTTTTGAGCAGTACGTC.

The J gene is TRBJ2-5, the V gene TRBV7-6, with a possible D match to TRBD2 (6 bases). Per germline, CDR1 SGHVS and CDR2 FNYEAQ. The CDR3 spans 15 residues. Trimming stripped 5 bases from V and 4 bases from J, with 17 bases between. The DNA for the CDR3 is TGTGCCAGCAGCCCGGTGACTAGGAAGGGAGAGACCCAGTACTTC. As protein: CASSPVTRKGETQYF.

This chain links TRBV4-3 with TRBJ2-5; 9 bases align to TRBD2. CDR3 length: 17 amino acids. V lost 4 bases, J lost 1 base, and 10 bases stayed unmatched. Germline V gene sequence: CDR1 LGHNA, CDR2 YSLEER. As DNA, the CDR3 is TGCGCCAGCAGCCCCCGAGGTAGCGGGGGCCTCCAAGAGACCCAGTACTTC. Protein: CASSPRGSGGLQETQYF.

V is TRBV7-6 and J is TRBJ1-1; D unclear. The CDR3 contains 13 residues. CDR1 and CDR2 from the germline V gene are SGHVS and FNYEAQ. V lost 5 bases and J 2 bases, leaving 9 bases between the germline ends. This CDR3 is CASSHDRNTEAFF. The DNA for the CDR3 is TGTGCCAGCAGCCACGACCGAAACACTGAAGCTTTCTTT.

This chain links TRBV6-5 with TRBJ1-2; the D is unclear. This CDR3 has 13 amino acids. V shed 0 bases and J shed 3 bases, with 5 bases lying between them. CDR1 MNHEY and CDR2 SVGAGI come from the germline V gene. The CDR3 spells CASSYSRDYGYTF. CDR3 in DNA: TGTGCCAGCAGTTACTCGAGAGACTATGGCTACACCTTC.

The rearrangement uses TRBV29-1 and TRBJ1-2, with 12 bases identical to TRBD1. J was trimmed by 9 bases and V by 6 bases; bases with no gene match: 11. From germline, CDR1 is SQVTM and CDR2 ANQGSEA. The CDR3 consists of 14 residues. Here the CDR3 reads CSVGTGGGLIRYTF. CDR3 nucleotide sequence: TGCAGCGTAGGGACAGGGGGCGGTTTGATTCGCTACACCTTC.

This clone has only a few counts. This sequence joins TRBV6-6 and TRBJ1-4; a possible D gene is TRBD1 (6 bases). Per the germline V gene, CDR1 is MNHNY and CDR2 is SVGAGI (reference sequence). This CDR3 comprises 15 residues. The V end was cut by 6 bases, the J end by 8 bases, with 19 bases between. Written as DNA, the CDR3 is TGTGCCAGCAGCCAACTGGGGGGGCATAAGGAAAAACTGTTTTTT. Protein: CASSQLGGHKEKLFF.

The chain uses TRBV7-2 and TRBJ1-2; 9 positions match TRBD1. The CDR3 length is 16 residues. J was trimmed by 2 bases and V by 1 base; bases with no gene match: 5. In germline, CDR1 is SGHTA, CDR2 FQGNSA. The CDR3 bases are TGTGCCAGCAGCTTAGACAGGGGGCTCGGGAACTATGGCTACACCTTC. Its translation is CASSLDRGLGNYGYTF.

This chain joins TRBV11-2 and TRBJ2-2; D call uncertain. Trimming left V 3 bases short and J 7 bases short, with 9 bases between. Germline CDR1 SGHAT, CDR2 FQNNGV. This CDR3 region has 13 residues. CDR3: CASSFVLNGELFF. CDR3 bases: TGTGCCAGCAGCTTCGTTCTAAACGGGGAGCTGTTTTTT. The complete variable domain, with remaining parts taken from reference TRBV11-2 and TRBJ2-2, reads EAGVAQSPRYKIIEKRQSVAFWCNPISGHATLYWYQQILGQGPKLLIQFQNNGVVDDSQLPKDRFSAERLKGVDSTLKIQPAKLEDSAVYLCASSFVLNGELFFGEGSRLTVL.

The rearrangement joins TRBV7-3 to TRBJ2-3; D is unclear. CDR3 size: 16 residues. CDR1 is SGHTA and CDR2 is FQGTGA in the germline V gene. V lost 2 bases and J lost 2, with 14 bases in between. The CDR3 protein is CASSLRPLLFTDTQYF. Here the CDR3 DNA reads TGTGCCAGCAGCTTACGCCCCTTACTCTTCACAGATACGCAGTATTTT. Variable domain in full (rest from reference TRBV7-3 and TRBJ2-3): GAGVSQTPSNKVTEKGKYVELRCDPISGHTALYWYRQSLGQGPEFLIYFQGTGAADDSGLPNDRFFAVRPEGSVSTLKIQRTERGDSAVYLCASSLRPLLFTDTQYFGPGTRLTVL.

The chain has TRBV11-3 and TRBJ2-3, with D perhaps assigned TRBD1 or TRBD2 (5 bases each). The V end was cut by 3 bases, the J end by 5 bases, with 6 bases between. This CDR3 is 12 amino acids long. Germline loops: CDR1 SGHNT, CDR2 YENEEA. The CDR3 DNA follows: TGTGCCAGCAGCTTGGGGGAAGATACGCAGTATTTT. It translates to CASSLGEDTQYF.

The chain has TRBV6-5 and TRBJ1-1; a weak D match, TRBD1 (6 bases). V was trimmed by 4 bases and J by 0 bases, leaving 9 bases between them. The CDR3 consists of 14 residues. The germline gives CDR1 MNHEY, CDR2 SVGAGI. The CDR3 loop reads CASSLTGMNTEAFF. The DNA for the CDR3 is TGTGCCAGCAGTTTGACAGGAATGAACACTGAAGCTTTCTTT.

This chain connects TRBV6-1 to TRBJ1-5; D unclear. The V end was cut by 2 bases, the J end by 6 bases, with 11 bases between. CDR3 length: 14 amino acids. Germline CDR1 and CDR2: MNHNS and SASEGT. As DNA, the CDR3 is TGTGCCAGCAGTGAAATGAGATCCGGTCAGCCCCAGCATTTT. It specifies CASSEMRSGQPQHF.

CDR3 DNA sequence: TGTGCCAGCAGCTTAGGGGGGGTAGTTCGTAATGAGCAGTTCTTC. Its protein is CASSLGGVVRNEQFF. The chain employs TRBV7-2 and TRBJ2-1; a possible D gene is TRBD2 (6 bases). CDR1 is SGHTA and CDR2 is FQGNSA in the germline V gene. The V end lost 1 base, the J end lost 7 bases, and 14 bases lay between the germline ends. The CDR3 extends over 15 amino acids.

The V gene is TRBV25-1, the J gene TRBJ2-1; 11 bases line up with TRBD2. Germline V gene data show CDR1 as MGHDK and CDR2 as SYGVNS. With V trimmed by 2 bases and J by 7 bases, 10 bases remained unmatched. CDR3 length: 17 residues. CDR3 loop: CASSEPGSGGARNEQFF. The CDR3 DNA sequence: TGTGCCAGCAGTGAACCCGGTAGCGGGGGGGCTAGGAATGAGCAGTTCTTC.